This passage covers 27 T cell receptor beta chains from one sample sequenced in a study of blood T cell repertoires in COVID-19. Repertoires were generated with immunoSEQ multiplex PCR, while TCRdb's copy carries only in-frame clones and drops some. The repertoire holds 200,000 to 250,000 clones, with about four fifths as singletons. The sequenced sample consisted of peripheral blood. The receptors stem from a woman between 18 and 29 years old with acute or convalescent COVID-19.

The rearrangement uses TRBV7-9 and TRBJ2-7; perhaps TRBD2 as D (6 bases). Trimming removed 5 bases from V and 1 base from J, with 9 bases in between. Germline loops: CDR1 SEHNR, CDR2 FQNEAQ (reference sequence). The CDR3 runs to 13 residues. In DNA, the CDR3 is TGTGCCAGCAGCCGGGACTGGTCCTACGAGCAGTACTTC. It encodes CASSRDWSYEQYF.

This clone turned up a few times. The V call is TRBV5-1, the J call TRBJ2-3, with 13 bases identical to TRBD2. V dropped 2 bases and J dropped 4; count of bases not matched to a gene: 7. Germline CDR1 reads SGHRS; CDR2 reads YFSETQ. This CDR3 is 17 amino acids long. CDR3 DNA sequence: TGCGCCAGCAGCTTCGGACTAGCGGGAGTAGAAGCAGATACGCAGTATTTT. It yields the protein CASSFGLAGVEADTQYF.

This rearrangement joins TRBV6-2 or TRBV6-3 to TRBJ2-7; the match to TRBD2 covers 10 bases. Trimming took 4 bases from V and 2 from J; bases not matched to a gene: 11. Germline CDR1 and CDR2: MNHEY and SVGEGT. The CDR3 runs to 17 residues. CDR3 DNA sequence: TGTGCCAGCAGTTGGCTCTCCGGGACTAGCGCTACCTACGAGCAGTACTTC. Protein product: CASSWLSGTSATYEQYF.

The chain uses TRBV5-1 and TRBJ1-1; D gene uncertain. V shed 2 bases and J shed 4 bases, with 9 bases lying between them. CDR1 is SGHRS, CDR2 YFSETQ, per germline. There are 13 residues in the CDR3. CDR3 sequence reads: CASSLGPGTEAFF. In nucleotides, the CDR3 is TGCGCCAGCAGCTTAGGTCCGGGCACTGAAGCTTTCTTT. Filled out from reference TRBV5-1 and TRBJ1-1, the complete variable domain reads KAGVTQTPRYLIKTRGQQVTLSCSPISGHRSVSWYQQTPGQGLQFLFEYFSETQRNKGNFPGRFSGRQFSNSRSEMNVSTLELGDSALYLCASSLGPGTEAFFGQGTRLTVV.

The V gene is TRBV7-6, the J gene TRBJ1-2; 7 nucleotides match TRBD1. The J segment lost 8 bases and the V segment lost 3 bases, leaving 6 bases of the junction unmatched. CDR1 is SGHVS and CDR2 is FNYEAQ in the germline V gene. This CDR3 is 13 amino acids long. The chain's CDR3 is CASSFEGARGYTF. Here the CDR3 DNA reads TGTGCCAGCAGCTTCGAGGGGGCGAGAGGCTACACCTTC. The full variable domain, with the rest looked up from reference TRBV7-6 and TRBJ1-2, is GAGVSQSPRYKVTKRGQDVALRCDPISGHVSLYWYRQALGQGPEFLTYFNYEAQQDKSGLPNDRFSAERPEGSISTLTIQRTEQRDSAMYRCASSFEGARGYTFGSGTRLTVV.

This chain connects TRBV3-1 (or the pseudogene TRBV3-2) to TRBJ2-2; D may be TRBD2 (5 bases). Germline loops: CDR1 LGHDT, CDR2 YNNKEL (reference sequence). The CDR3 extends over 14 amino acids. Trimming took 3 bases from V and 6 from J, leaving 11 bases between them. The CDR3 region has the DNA TGTGCCAGCAGCCAGGTCGGAGGCGCCGGGGAGCTGTTTTTT. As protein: CASSQVGGAGELFF.

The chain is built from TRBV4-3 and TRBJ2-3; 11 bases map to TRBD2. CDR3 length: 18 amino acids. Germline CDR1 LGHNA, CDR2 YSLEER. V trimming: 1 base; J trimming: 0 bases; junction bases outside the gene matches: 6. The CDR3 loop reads CASSQVLAGGPSTDTQYF. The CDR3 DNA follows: TGCGCCAGCAGCCAAGTCCTAGCGGGAGGCCCTAGCACAGATACGCAGTATTTT.

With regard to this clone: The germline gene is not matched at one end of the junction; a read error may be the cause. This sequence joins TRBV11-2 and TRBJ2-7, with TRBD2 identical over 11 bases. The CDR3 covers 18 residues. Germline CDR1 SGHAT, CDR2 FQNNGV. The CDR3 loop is CASTLTTSGISFVREQYF. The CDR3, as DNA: TGTGCCAGCACCTTAACGACTAGCGGGATATCCTTTGTAAGGGAGCAGTACTTC.

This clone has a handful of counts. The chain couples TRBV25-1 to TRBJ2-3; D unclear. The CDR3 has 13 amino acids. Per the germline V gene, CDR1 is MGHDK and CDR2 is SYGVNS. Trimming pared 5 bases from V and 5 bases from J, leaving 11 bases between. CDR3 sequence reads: CASSPNVVDTQYF. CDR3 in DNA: TGTGCCAGCAGTCCTAATGTGGTAGATACGCAGTATTTT.

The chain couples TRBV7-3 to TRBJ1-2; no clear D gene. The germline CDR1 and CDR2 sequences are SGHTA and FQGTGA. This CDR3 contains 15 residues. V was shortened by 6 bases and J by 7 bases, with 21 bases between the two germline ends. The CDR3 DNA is TGTGCCAGCAGTCGTCTACGCCGGGGTGAGGGTGGCTACACCTTC. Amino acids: CASSRLRRGEGGYTF.

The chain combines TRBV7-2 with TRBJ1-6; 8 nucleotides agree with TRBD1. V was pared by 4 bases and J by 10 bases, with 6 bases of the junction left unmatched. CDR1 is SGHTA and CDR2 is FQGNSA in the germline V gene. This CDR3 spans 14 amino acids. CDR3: CASSSGQGQSPLHF. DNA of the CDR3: TGTGCCAGCAGCTCCGGACAGGGCCAGTCACCCCTCCACTTT.

CDR3 in amino acids: CASSPGQVSGANVLTF. The CDR3 DNA follows: TGTGCCAGTAGTCCAGGACAGGTATCTGGGGCCAACGTCCTGACTTTC. The chain joins TRBV19 to TRBJ2-6, with 7 positions matching TRBD1. From germline, CDR1 is LNHDA and CDR2 SQIVND (reference sequence). The CDR3 covers 16 residues. Trimming took 5 bases from V and 1 from J; bases not matched to a gene: 5.

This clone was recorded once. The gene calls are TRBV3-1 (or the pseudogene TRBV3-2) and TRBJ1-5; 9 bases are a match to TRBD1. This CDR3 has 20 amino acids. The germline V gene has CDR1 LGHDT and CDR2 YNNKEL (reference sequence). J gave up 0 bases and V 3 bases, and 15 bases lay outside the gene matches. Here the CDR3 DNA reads TGTGCCAGCAGCCACACAGGGGGCTCTATATTTGGCTATAGCAATCAGCCCCAGCATTTT. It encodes CASSHTGGSIFGYSNQPQHF.

The chain's CDR3 is CATSRDDLGTSGLEEETQYF. The CDR3 DNA follows: TGTGCCACCAGCAGAGACGACCTCGGGACTAGCGGATTGGAGGAAGAGACCCAGTACTTC. This rearrangement joins TRBV15 to TRBJ2-5; 11 bases match TRBD2. The ends lost 0 bases at V and 3 bases at J; junction bases unmatched: 15. This CDR3 has 20 amino acids. Germline V gene sequence: CDR1 LNHNV, CDR2 YYDKDF (reference sequence). Drawing the rest from reference TRBV15 and TRBJ2-5, the complete variable domain is DAMVIQNPRYQVTQFGKPVTLSCSQTLNHNVMYWYQQKSSQAPKLLFHYYDKDFNNEADTPDNFQSRRPNTSFCFLDIRSPGLGDTAMYLCATSRDDLGTSGLEEETQYFGPGTRLLVL.

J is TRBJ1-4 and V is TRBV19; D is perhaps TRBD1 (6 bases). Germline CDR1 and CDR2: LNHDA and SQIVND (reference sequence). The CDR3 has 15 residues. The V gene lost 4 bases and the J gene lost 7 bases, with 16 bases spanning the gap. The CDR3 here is CASSNSGQIGEKLFF. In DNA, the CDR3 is TGTGCCAGTAGTAATAGTGGACAGATCGGTGAAAAACTGTTTTTT.

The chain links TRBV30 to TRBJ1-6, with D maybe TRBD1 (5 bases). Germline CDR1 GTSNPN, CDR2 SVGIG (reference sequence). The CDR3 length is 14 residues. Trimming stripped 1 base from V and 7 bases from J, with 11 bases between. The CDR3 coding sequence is TGTGCCTGGAGTGGAACAGGAACCAATTCACCCCTCCACTTT. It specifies CAWSGTGTNSPLHF.

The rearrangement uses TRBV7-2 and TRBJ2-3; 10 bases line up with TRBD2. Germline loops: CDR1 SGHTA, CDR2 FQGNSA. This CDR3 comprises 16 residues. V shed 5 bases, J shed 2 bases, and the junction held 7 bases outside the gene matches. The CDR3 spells CASSQSGRAFTDTQYF. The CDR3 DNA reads TGTGCCAGCAGCCAGAGCGGGAGGGCCTTCACAGATACGCAGTATTTT.

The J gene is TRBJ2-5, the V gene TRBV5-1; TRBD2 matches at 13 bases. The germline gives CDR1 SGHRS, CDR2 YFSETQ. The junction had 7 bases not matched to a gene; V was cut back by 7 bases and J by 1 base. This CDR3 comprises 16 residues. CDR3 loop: CASSGLAGLSQETQYF. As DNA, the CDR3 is TGCGCCAGCTCGGGACTAGCGGGACTTAGCCAAGAGACCCAGTACTTC.

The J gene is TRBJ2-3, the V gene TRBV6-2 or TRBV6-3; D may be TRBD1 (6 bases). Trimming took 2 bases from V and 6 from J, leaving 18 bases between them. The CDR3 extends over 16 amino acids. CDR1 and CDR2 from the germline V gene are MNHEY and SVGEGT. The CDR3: CASSYGRTDWGDTQYF. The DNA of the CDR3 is TGTGCCAGCAGTTACGGTCGGACAGATTGGGGGGATACGCAGTATTTT.

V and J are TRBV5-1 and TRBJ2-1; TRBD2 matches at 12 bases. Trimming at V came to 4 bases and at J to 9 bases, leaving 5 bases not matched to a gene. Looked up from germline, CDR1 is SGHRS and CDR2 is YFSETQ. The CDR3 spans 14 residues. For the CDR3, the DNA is TGCGCCAGCAGCCCACTAGCGGGAGGTCGTGAGCAGTTCTTC. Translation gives CASSPLAGGREQFF.

CDR3 sequence (DNA): TGTGCCAGCAGCGTAGAAGGACACACGTACAATGAGCAGTTCTTC. The encoded protein is CASSVEGHTYNEQFF. This chain connects TRBV9 to TRBJ2-1, with D possibly matching TRBD1 (5 bases). CDR1 and CDR2 (germline): SGDLS, YYNGEE. The germline V and J ends were trimmed by 0 bases and 4 bases, with 11 bases remaining between them. The CDR3 runs 15 residues.

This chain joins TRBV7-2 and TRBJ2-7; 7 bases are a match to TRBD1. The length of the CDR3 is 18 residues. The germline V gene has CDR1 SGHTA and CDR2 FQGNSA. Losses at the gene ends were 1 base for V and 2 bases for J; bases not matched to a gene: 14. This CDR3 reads CASSLVGTGAPIPYEQYF. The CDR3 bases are TGTGCCAGCAGCTTAGTTGGTACAGGGGCGCCGATCCCCTACGAGCAGTACTTC.

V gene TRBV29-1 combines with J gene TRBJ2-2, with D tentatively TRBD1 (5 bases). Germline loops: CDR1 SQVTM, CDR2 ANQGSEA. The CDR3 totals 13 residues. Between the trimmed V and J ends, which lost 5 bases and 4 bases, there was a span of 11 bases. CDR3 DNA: TGCAGCGTTCCAGGGTCTGCCACCGGGGAGCTGTTTTTT. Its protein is CSVPGSATGELFF.

CDR3 DNA: TGTGCCAGCGGACAGGGGGGTTCACCCCTCCACTTT. Protein sequence: CASGQGGSPLHF. The genes are TRBV19 and TRBJ1-6; TRBD1 matches at 10 bases. The CDR3 loop spans 12 amino acids. Germline-derived CDR1 and CDR2 are LNHDA and SQIVND (reference sequence). Trimming at V came to 9 bases and at J to 9 bases, leaving 2 bases not matched to a gene.

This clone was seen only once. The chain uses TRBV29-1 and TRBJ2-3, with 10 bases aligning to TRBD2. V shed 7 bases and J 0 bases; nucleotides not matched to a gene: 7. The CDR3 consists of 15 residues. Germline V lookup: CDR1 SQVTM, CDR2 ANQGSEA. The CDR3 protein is CSAETSGLSTDTQYF. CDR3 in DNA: TGCAGCGCCGAGACTAGCGGGCTTAGCACAGATACGCAGTATTTT.

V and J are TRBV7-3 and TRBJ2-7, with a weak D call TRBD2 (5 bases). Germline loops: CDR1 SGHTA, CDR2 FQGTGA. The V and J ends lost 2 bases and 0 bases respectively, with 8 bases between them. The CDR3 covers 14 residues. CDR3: CASSLYGNSYEQYF. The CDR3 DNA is TGTGCCAGCAGCTTATACGGGAACTCCTACGAGCAGTACTTC.

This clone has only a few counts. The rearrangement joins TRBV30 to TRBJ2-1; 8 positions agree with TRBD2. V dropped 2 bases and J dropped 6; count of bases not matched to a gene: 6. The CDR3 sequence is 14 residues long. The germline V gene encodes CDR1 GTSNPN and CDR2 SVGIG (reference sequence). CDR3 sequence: CAWSSGTSLNEQFF. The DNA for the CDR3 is TGTGCCTGGAGTTCTGGGACTAGTCTCAATGAGCAGTTCTTC.